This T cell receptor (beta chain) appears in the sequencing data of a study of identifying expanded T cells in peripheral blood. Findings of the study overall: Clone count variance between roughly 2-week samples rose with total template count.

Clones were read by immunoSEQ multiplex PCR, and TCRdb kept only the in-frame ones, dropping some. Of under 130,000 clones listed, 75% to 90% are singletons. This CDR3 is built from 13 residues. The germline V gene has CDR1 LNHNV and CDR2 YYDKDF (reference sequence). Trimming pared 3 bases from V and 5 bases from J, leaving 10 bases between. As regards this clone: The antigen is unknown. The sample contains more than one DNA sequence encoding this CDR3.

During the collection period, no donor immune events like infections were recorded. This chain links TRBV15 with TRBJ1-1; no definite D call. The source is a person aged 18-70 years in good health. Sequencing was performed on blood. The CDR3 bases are TGTGCCACCAGCAGGGGAGGGCGGACTGAAGCTTTCTTT. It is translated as CATSRGGRTEAFF.